The 8 T cell receptor beta chains reported below all come from one sample, sequenced in a study of shared clonotypes between healthy human individuals (TCRdb year 2020). Libraries were prepared through the immunoSEQ multiplex PCR assay. This immuneACCESS table, as held by TCRdb, lists in-frame sequences with V and J called but not all clones. Of the missing ones, under half trace to an unresolved V gene in checked studies; the others have no known cause. In this sample the table shows 800,000 or so clones, 96% of which occur a single time. The ten top clones hold under 0.25% of the sample. For the CD8 naive samples, CD45RO-negative cells were positively selected for CCR7, yielding a CD45RA+CCR7+ population from which TemRA cells were excluded. The sequenced sample consisted of naive CD8+ T cells sorted from blood. The cell subset or site tag for this specimen amounts to: CD45RA+CCR7+. These receptors were taken from a man younger than 40 in good health.

This clone was seen just once. The J gene is TRBJ2-5, the V gene TRBV6-5; D is possibly TRBD2 (5 bases). CDR1 MNHEY and CDR2 SVGAGI come from the germline V gene. The CDR3 spans 14 residues. V gave up 10 bases and J gave up 5 bases, with 20 bases separating them. The CDR3 DNA is TGTGCCAAACGGGGTCCGCCAGGATCGGAGACCCAGTACTTC. This gives the protein CAKRGPPGSETQYF.

The chain links TRBV5-1 to TRBJ2-1; 9 nucleotides agree with TRBD1. This CDR3 is built from 14 residues. Germline CDR1 reads SGHRS; CDR2 reads YFSETQ. V shed 4 bases and J 7 bases; nucleotides not matched to a gene: 6. CDR3 sequence: CASSAQGAQNEQFF. For the CDR3, the DNA is TGCGCCAGCAGCGCACAGGGGGCGCAAAATGAGCAGTTCTTC.

The chain is built from TRBV4-1 and TRBJ1-5, with D maybe TRBD1 (5 bases). The germline CDR1 and CDR2 sequences are MGHRA and YSYEKL. Trimming stripped 2 bases from V and 0 bases from J, with 11 bases between. This CDR3 is built from 16 residues. CDR3 residues: CASSQKPGYSNQPQHF. CDR3 sequence (DNA): TGCGCCAGCAGCCAAAAGCCAGGGTATAGCAATCAGCCCCAGCATTTT.

The chain recombines TRBV28 with TRBJ2-7, with D possibly TRBD2 on 5 matching bases. The CDR3 is made up of 12 amino acids. In germline, CDR1 is MDHEN, CDR2 SYDVKM. Trimming removed 6 bases from V and 4 bases from J, with 10 bases in between. CDR3 in amino acids: CASRGDGYEQYF. CDR3 in DNA: TGTGCCAGCAGGGGAGATGGTTACGAGCAGTACTTC.

V and J are TRBV27 and TRBJ1-1; TRBD1 is a possible D gene (6 bases). The ends were cut back, 2 bases at V and 7 bases at J, with 11 bases in the middle. Germline loops: CDR1 MNHEY, CDR2 SMNVEV (reference sequence). The CDR3 is 13 amino acids. CDR3 sequence (DNA): TGTGCCAGCAGTTTAACCCGGACAGTTGAAGCTTTCTTT. It is translated as CASSLTRTVEAFF.

The V and J genes are TRBV27 and TRBJ1-5; D ambiguous. The germline gives CDR1 MNHEY, CDR2 SMNVEV (reference sequence). V dropped 0 bases and J dropped 7 bases, with 7 bases sitting between them. The CDR3 is 13 amino acids. CDR3 sequence: CASSLSLTQPQHF. CDR3 nucleotide sequence: TGTGCCAGCAGTTTATCGTTAACCCAGCCCCAGCATTTT.

The chain is built from TRBV27 and TRBJ1-2; tentatively, D is TRBD1 (5 bases). The CDR3 has 11 amino acids. Germline CDR1 is MNHEY and CDR2 is SMNVEV (reference sequence). Trimming pared 5 bases from V and 5 bases from J, leaving 6 bases between. CDR3 DNA sequence: TGTGCCAGCAGTACAGGTTATGGCTACACCTTC. Its translation is CASSTGYGYTF.

The chain links TRBV9 to TRBJ2-5; D unresolved. Trimming took 3 bases from V and 0 from J, leaving 6 bases between them. The CDR3 sequence is 13 residues long. CDR1 is SGDLS and CDR2 is YYNGEE in the germline V gene. In nucleotides, the CDR3 is TGTGCCAGCAGCGGGCCGTACCAAGAGACCCAGTACTTC. Translated: CASSGPYQETQYF.